Shown below are 5 T cell receptor beta chains from a single sample sequenced in a study of blood T cell repertoires in COVID-19. Libraries were prepared by immunoSEQ multiplex PCR; TCRdb keeps only in-frame clonotypes and omits some of them. The sample carries some 140,000 clones, about four fifths recorded once. Material for sequencing was peripheral blood. These receptors originate from a woman of 80 years or more with acute or convalescent COVID-19.

The chain has TRBV2 and TRBJ1-2, with 9 bases identical to TRBD1. CDR3 length: 15 amino acids. V shed 1 base and J 6 bases; nucleotides not matched to a gene: 6. The V gene's germline CDR1 is SNHLY and CDR2 FYNNEI. The CDR3 reads CASSEGGDRVNGYTF. The CDR3 bases are TGTGCCAGCAGTGAAGGAGGGGACAGGGTCAATGGCTACACCTTC. The variable domain in full, with the rest retrieved from reference TRBV2 and TRBJ1-2, is EPEVTQTPSHQVTQMGQEVILRCVPISNHLYFYWYRQILGQKVEFLVSFYNNEISEKSEIFDDQFSVERPDGSNFTLKIRSTKLEDSAMYFCASSEGGDRVNGYTFGSGTRLTVV.

This clone was detected a few times. The J gene is TRBJ1-6, the V gene TRBV25-1; perhaps TRBD1 as D (5 bases). Germline V CDR1 and CDR2: MGHDK, SYGVNS. The ends were cut back, 6 bases at V and 5 bases at J, with 17 bases in the middle. The CDR3 is 16 amino acids. CDR3 in amino acids: CASRTDTGTHNSPLHF. The DNA of the CDR3 is TGTGCCAGCAGAACGGATACCGGGACTCATAATTCACCCCTCCACTTT.

The genes are TRBV4-2 and TRBJ1-2; perhaps TRBD1 as D (6 bases). Trimming took off 2 bases at V and 3 bases at J, with 19 bases between the two ends. The CDR3 loop spans 17 amino acids. In germline, CDR1 is LGHNA, CDR2 YNFKEQ. CDR3 sequence (DNA): TGTGCCAGCAGCCAATCCTGGAATGCGGGGGGCTACTATGGCTACACCTTC. Protein product: CASSQSWNAGGYYGYTF.

In its sample, this clone was seen once. This chain links TRBV7-9 with TRBJ2-3; no reliable D call. The CDR3 runs to 12 residues. V shed 6 bases and J shed 6 bases, with 10 bases lying between them. Germline V CDR1 and CDR2: SEHNR, FQNEAQ (reference sequence). In nucleotides, the CDR3 is TGTGCCAGCAGTCCTGACTCCGATACGCAGTATTTT. This translates into CASSPDSDTQYF.

The rearrangement joins TRBV28 to TRBJ1-5; D gene uncertain. The germline V gene encodes CDR1 MDHEN and CDR2 SYDVKM. V lost 7 bases and J 5 bases, leaving 9 bases between the germline ends. This CDR3 region has 12 residues. DNA for the CDR3: TGTGCCAGCACCTCTTCCTATCAGCCCCAGCATTTT. Translating gives CASTSSYQPQHF.